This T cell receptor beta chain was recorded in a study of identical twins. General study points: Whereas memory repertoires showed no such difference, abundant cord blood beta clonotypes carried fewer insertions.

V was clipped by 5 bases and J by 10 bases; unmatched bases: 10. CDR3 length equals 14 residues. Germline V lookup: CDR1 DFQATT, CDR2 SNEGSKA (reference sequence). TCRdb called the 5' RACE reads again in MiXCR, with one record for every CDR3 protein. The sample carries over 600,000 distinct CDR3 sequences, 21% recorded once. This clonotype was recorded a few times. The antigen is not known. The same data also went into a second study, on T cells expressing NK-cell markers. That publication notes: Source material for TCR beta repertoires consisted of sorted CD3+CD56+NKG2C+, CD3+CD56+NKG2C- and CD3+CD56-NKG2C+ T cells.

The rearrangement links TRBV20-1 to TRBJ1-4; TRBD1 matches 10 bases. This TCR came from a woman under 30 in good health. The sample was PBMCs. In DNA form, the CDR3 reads TGCAGTGCTCGGCCCAGACAGGGGGCAGGAAAACTGTTTTTT. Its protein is CSARPRQGAGKLFF.